The clone carrying this T cell receptor (beta chain) has ten or more counts. Its antigen is unidentified. The data originate from a study of neurological immune-mediated disorders. Volunteers from a blood bank in Maryland, USA, constituted the healthy controls. Germline V lookup: CDR1 SGHRS, CDR2 YFSETQ. Trimming took 4 bases from V and 4 from J, leaving 12 bases between them. The CDR3 runs 14 residues. Whole-study results and caveats: The absence of shared CDR3 amino acid sequences among expanded clones across subjects suggests private repertoires in all groups.

The cDNA was synthesized by means of template-switch 5'RACE, which was carried out with 10-nucleotide random UMIs. A single record per CDR3 protein comes from TCRdb applying MiXCR to the 5' RACE reads. This table has around 50,000 distinct CDR3 sequences, roughly 25% appearing once. What was sequenced was PBMCs. The rearrangement uses TRBV5-1 and TRBJ2-1, with D perhaps TRBD1 or TRBD2 (6 bases each). The clonotype comes from a woman aged 70 to 79 in good health. CDR3 protein: CASSPGDMYNEQFF. CDR3 sequence (DNA): TGCGCCAGCAGCCCGGGGGACATGTACAATGAGCAGTTCTTC.